Listed here is a single TCR beta chain. The antigen is not known. The protocol was immunoSEQ multiplex PCR, while the TCRdb copy is restricted to in-frame clones and leaves out a portion. Altogether approximately 140,000 clones are present, around 90% being singletons, with the ten largest covering about 6%. This record comes from a study of T cell responses to AZD1222 COVID-19 vaccine. Study-wide results and caveats: Donors in the cohort were predominantly white British and more often female, and clonal diversity was possibly underestimated.

Looked up from germline, CDR1 is MDHEN and CDR2 is SYDVKM. The CDR3 has 18 residues. J lost 3 bases, V lost 5 bases, and 13 bases had no gene match. The rearrangement uses TRBV28 and TRBJ1-3; 10 positions match TRBD1. This TCR was sampled from an adult in good health. The sequenced sample was peripheral blood, obtained on day 0 of AZD1222 vaccination. The CDR3 bases are TGTGCCAGCAGTAAACCCCGGGACAGGGGACTCGTTGGAAACACCATATATTTT. Translating gives CASSKPRDRGLVGNTIYF.